This T cell receptor (beta chain) was sequenced during a study of monozygotic twins with inflammatory bowel disease. Study outcomes and limitations: Telling different T cell subtypes apart from each other was not possible. Whereas healthy co-twins had higher TCRbeta diversity (inverse Simpson), IBD patients had lower diversity. In patient repertoires, differing immunosuppressive treatments may have added some variability.

Per sample, reverse transcription was split into eight reactions. TCRdb re-called the 5' RACE reads and shows each CDR3 protein once, DNA omitted. This table lists 150,000 to 200,000 distinct CDR3 sequences. As for this clonotype: What it recognizes is unknown.

Sequencing input: blood. The TCR sequence derives from a human donor with ulcerative colitis or Crohn's disease, or a healthy co-twin of an affected twin (not recorded which).

The CDR3 is CASSFPQEPTDTQYF. The V gene is TRBV5-1, the J gene TRBJ2-3; the D gene TCRdb calls, TRBD2, cannot be checked with no DNA. CDR3 length: 15 residues. Germline V gives CDR1 SGHRS, CDR2 YFSETQ.